This T cell receptor (beta chain) was recorded in a study of T cell repertoires in ileal Crohn's disease. Study details: Surgery for a complication: stricturing in around 60%, penetrating in approximately 39%. Study conclusions and caveats: Clonal expansions were more frequent in active smokers than non-smokers at surgery. Endoscopic recurrence occurred in every patient whose clonality exceeded 26.8%.

The germline gives CDR1 LGHNA, CDR2 YNFKEQ. The J segment lost 6 bases and the V segment lost 0 bases, leaving 3 bases of the junction unmatched. The CDR3 sequence is 15 residues long. This clone is a singleton in its sample. As yet, its antigen is unknown. Five hundred nanograms of biopsy DNA per sample underwent TCRB immunosequencing. The method was immunoSEQ multiplex PCR; TCRdb's version includes in-frame clones alone and lacks a portion of them. Seen here are under 7,000 clones, roughly 96% observed once, and the top ten hold 0.31%. Sequences were obtained from ileal tissue. This clonotype was sampled from an adult with Crohn's disease. This chain joins TRBV4-2 and TRBJ2-1; 9 positions agree with TRBD2. Here the CDR3 reads CASSQDSGGPNEQFF. In DNA, the CDR3 is TGTGCCAGCAGCCAAGACAGCGGGGGGCCCAATGAGCAGTTCTTC.